This TCR beta chain came from a study of blood T cell repertoires in COVID-19. Turning to the study itself: Material from acute and convalescent COVID-19 was sourced from the United States, Italy and Spain.

Per the original data handling: Reference gene primer amplification in the assay estimated nucleated cell counts. TCRdb's copy holds only in-frame clones and misses some; the assay was immunoSEQ multiplex PCR. The DNA was the basis for D and trimming; V, J and clone size are from that table. The table includes 200,000 to 250,000 clones, under 85% detected once. The cohort comprised adults aged roughly 18 to 95 years residing in approximately 25 US areas. The CDR3 is 17 residues long. Germline CDR1 and CDR2: MNHEY and SMNVEV (reference sequence). The ends lost 2 bases at V and 2 bases at J; junction bases unmatched: 12.

The sequenced material came from PBMCs or T cells enriched from blood (not recorded which). V usage is TRBV27 and J usage is TRBJ2-7; 7 bases agree with TRBD1. This sequence originates from a man between 60 and 75 years old who had recovered from COVID-19. CDR3 sequence: CASSLKGSGTVTYEQYF. In nucleotides, the CDR3 is TGTGCCAGCAGTTTAAAGGGGTCCGGGACAGTCACCTACGAGCAGTACTTC.